These T cell receptor beta chains were read from a single sample in a study of early T cells in non-severe SARS-CoV-2 infection. TCRdb analysed the 5' RACE reads with MiXCR anew, one entry per CDR3 protein. This table holds around 63,000 distinct CDR3 sequences, approximately 12% found once. Sequencing input: whole blood. The receptors here all came from an adult who was a healthcare worker with PCR-confirmed SARS-CoV-2 infection or an uninfected control (not recorded which). CDR3s include the opening cysteine and the closing phenylalanine or tryptophan. The D gene is left open where the match is weak. The size of a clone is reported for some rows only, either as once, few or many, or as a class for expanded clones.

cdr3_aa: CASSLGGGVVF
cdr3_nt: TGTGCCAGCAGCTTGGGAGGGGGAGTTGTCTTC
j_call: TRBJ2-1
v_call: TRBV5-6
clone_size: -
d_call: -

cdr3_aa: CSALSRVSNIQYF
cdr3_nt: TGCAGTGCTTTAAGCAGGGTATCAAACATTCAGTACTTC
j_call: TRBJ2-4
v_call: TRBV20-1
clone_size: many
d_call: -

cdr3_aa: CASSHYQNYRGYTF
cdr3_nt: TGTGCCAGCAGCCATTACCAGAACTATCGTGGCTACACCTTC
j_call: TRBJ1-2
v_call: TRBV3-1
clone_size: many
d_call: -

cdr3_aa: CASSYWGKDSPLHF
cdr3_nt: TGTGCCAGCAGTTACTGGGGGAAGGATTCACCCCTCCACTTT
j_call: TRBJ1-6
v_call: TRBV6-5
clone_size: -
d_call: -

cdr3_aa: CASSVATDYTGELFF
cdr3_nt: TGTGCCAGCAGCGTAGCGACTGACTACACCGGGGAGCTGTTTTTT
j_call: TRBJ2-2
v_call: TRBV9
clone_size: many
d_call: -

cdr3_aa: CAWRHRANTEAFF
cdr3_nt: TGTGCCTGGAGGCACAGGGCGAACACTGAAGCTTTCTTT
j_call: TRBJ1-1
v_call: TRBV30
clone_size: few
d_call: -

cdr3_aa: CAWDKGRTSRTDTQYF
cdr3_nt: TGTGCCTGGGACAAGGGCAGGACTTCCCGCACAGATACGCAGTATTTT
j_call: TRBJ2-3
v_call: TRBV30
clone_size: -
d_call: -

cdr3_aa: CASSFAEGSSWETQYF
cdr3_nt: TGTGCCAGCAGCTTCGCGGAGGGTTCAAGCTGGGAGACCCAGTACTTC
j_call: TRBJ2-5
v_call: TRBV11-2
clone_size: many
d_call: -

cdr3_aa: CASSVAGSGANVLTF
cdr3_nt: TGTGCCAGCAGCGTAGCCGGCTCTGGGGCCAACGTCCTGACTTTC
j_call: TRBJ2-6
v_call: TRBV9
clone_size: few
d_call: -

cdr3_aa: CASTPRTGALLSGNTIYF
cdr3_nt: TGCGCCAGCACGCCGAGGACAGGGGCGCTCCTCTCTGGAAACACCATATATTTT
j_call: TRBJ1-3
v_call: TRBV5-1
clone_size: -
d_call: TRBD1

cdr3_aa: CASSPGGANSYNSPLHF
cdr3_nt: TGTGCCAGCAGCCCGGGGGGGGCGAACTCCTATAATTCACCCCTCCACTTT
j_call: TRBJ1-6
v_call: TRBV7-6
clone_size: many
d_call: -

cdr3_aa: CASSLPGSEQFF
cdr3_nt: TGTGCCAGCAGCCTCCCGGGGTCTGAGCAGTTCTTC
j_call: TRBJ2-1
v_call: TRBV7-8
clone_size: many
d_call: -

cdr3_aa: CASSSLAGSSYNEQFF
cdr3_nt: TGCGCCAGCAGCAGTTTAGCGGGAAGCTCCTACAATGAGCAGTTCTTC
j_call: TRBJ2-1
v_call: TRBV5-1
clone_size: many
d_call: TRBD2

cdr3_aa: CASSAFGEQFF
cdr3_nt: TGTGCCAGCAGTGCCTTCGGTGAGCAGTTCTTC
j_call: TRBJ2-1
v_call: TRBV2
clone_size: few
d_call: -

cdr3_aa: CASSLDARTDTQYF
cdr3_nt: TGTGCCAGCAGCTTAGATGCCCGCACAGATACGCAGTATTTT
j_call: TRBJ2-3
v_call: TRBV11-2
clone_size: many
d_call: -

cdr3_aa: CPSSLMGGRGSSYNEQFF
cdr3_nt: TGTCCCAGCAGCTTGATGGGAGGCCGGGGGAGCTCCTACAATGAGCAGTTCTTC
j_call: TRBJ2-1
v_call: TRBV11-2
clone_size: -
d_call: -

cdr3_aa: CASSLNTGELFF
cdr3_nt: TGTGCCAGCAGCTTGAACACCGGGGAGCTGTTTTTT
j_call: TRBJ2-2
v_call: TRBV12-3/TRBV12-4
clone_size: many
d_call: -

cdr3_aa: CASSYVSGAASYNSPLHF
cdr3_nt: TGTGCCAGCAGTTACGTTTCCGGGGCGGCCTCGTATAATTCACCCCTCCACTTT
j_call: TRBJ1-6
v_call: TRBV6-6
clone_size: many
d_call: -

cdr3_aa: CSVDAGGAHNEQFF
cdr3_nt: TGCAGCGTTGACGCCGGGGGGGCCCACAATGAGCAGTTCTTC
j_call: TRBJ2-1
v_call: TRBV29-1
clone_size: few
d_call: TRBD2

cdr3_aa: CATTDGAGELFF
cdr3_nt: TGTGCCACCACCGACGGGGCCGGGGAGCTGTTTTTT
j_call: TRBJ2-2
v_call: TRBV24-1
clone_size: medium-sized
d_call: -

cdr3_aa: CSVEQGANTQYF
cdr3_nt: TGCAGCGTTGAACAAGGGGCGAACACGCAGTATTTT
j_call: TRBJ2-3
v_call: TRBV29-1
clone_size: few
d_call: -

cdr3_aa: CASSSGTHYNEQFF
cdr3_nt: TGTGCCAGCAGTTCCGGGACACACTACAATGAGCAGTTCTTC
j_call: TRBJ2-1
v_call: TRBV12-3/TRBV12-4
clone_size: many
d_call: -

cdr3_aa: CASSPRTGNGYTF
cdr3_nt: TGTGCCAGCAGTCCTCGGACAGGGAACGGCTACACCTTC
j_call: TRBJ1-2
v_call: TRBV6-5
clone_size: -
d_call: TRBD1

cdr3_aa: CASSRTGNHNEQFF
cdr3_nt: TGTGCCAGCAGTCGGACAGGGAATCACAATGAGCAGTTCTTC
j_call: TRBJ2-1
v_call: TRBV6-2/TRBV6-3
clone_size: few
d_call: TRBD1

cdr3_aa: CASSYLTTEQFF
cdr3_nt: TGTGCCAGCAGTTACTTGACGACAGAGCAGTTCTTC
j_call: TRBJ2-1
v_call: TRBV6-6
clone_size: few
d_call: -

cdr3_aa: CASRETPPNYGYTF
cdr3_nt: TGTGCCAGCCGTGAGACACCGCCTAACTATGGCTACACCTTC
j_call: TRBJ1-2
v_call: TRBV6-5
clone_size: many
d_call: -

cdr3_aa: CASSQAGRTEAFF
cdr3_nt: TGTGCCAGCAGCCAAGCCGGAAGGACTGAAGCTTTCTTT
j_call: TRBJ1-1
v_call: TRBV3-1
clone_size: -
d_call: -

cdr3_aa: CASTQGTSNQPQHF
cdr3_nt: TGTGCCAGCACCCAGGGAACATCGAATCAGCCCCAGCATTTT
j_call: TRBJ1-5
v_call: TRBV2
clone_size: few
d_call: -

cdr3_aa: CASIQGRKNTEAFF
cdr3_nt: TGTGCCAGCATCCAAGGACGGAAGAACACTGAAGCTTTCTTT
j_call: TRBJ1-1
v_call: TRBV6-6
clone_size: many
d_call: -

cdr3_aa: CSVDGQSEGNTIYF
cdr3_nt: TGCAGCGTTGACGGTCAATCGGAAGGAAACACCATATATTTT
j_call: TRBJ1-3
v_call: TRBV29-1
clone_size: few
d_call: -

cdr3_aa: CAISDPYRAQPQHF
cdr3_nt: TGTGCCATCAGTGATCCCTACAGGGCCCAGCCCCAGCATTTT
j_call: TRBJ1-5
v_call: TRBV10-3
clone_size: many
d_call: -

cdr3_aa: CASSAAGHNEQFF
cdr3_nt: TGTGCCAGCAGTGCGGCTGGACACAATGAGCAGTTCTTC
j_call: TRBJ2-1
v_call: TRBV2
clone_size: many
d_call: -

cdr3_aa: CASRRLGLDEQFF
cdr3_nt: TGTGCCAGCAGGAGGTTGGGTTTGGATGAGCAGTTCTTC
j_call: TRBJ2-1
v_call: TRBV2
clone_size: -
d_call: -

cdr3_aa: CASSQVGQGPDYTF
cdr3_nt: TGTGCCAGCAGCCAAGTGGGACAGGGCCCGGACTACACCTTC
j_call: TRBJ1-2
v_call: TRBV3-1
clone_size: -
d_call: TRBD1

cdr3_aa: CASSYGGRSTDTQYF
cdr3_nt: TGTGCCAGCAGCTACGGAGGGCGAAGCACAGATACGCAGTATTTT
j_call: TRBJ2-3
v_call: TRBV7-2
clone_size: few
d_call: -

cdr3_aa: CASSLVDVVAGAGQPQHF
cdr3_nt: TGTGCCAGCAGCTTAGTGGATGTCGTGGCGGGTGCGGGCCAGCCCCAGCATTTT
j_call: TRBJ1-5
v_call: TRBV7-8
clone_size: many
d_call: -

cdr3_aa: CASSLQENTEAFF
cdr3_nt: TGTGCCAGCAGTCTACAGGAGAACACTGAAGCTTTCTTT
j_call: TRBJ1-1
v_call: TRBV7-9
clone_size: many
d_call: -

cdr3_aa: CASSERLRTDTQYF
cdr3_nt: TGCGCCAGCAGTGAACGTCTACGCACAGATACGCAGTATTTT
j_call: TRBJ2-3
v_call: TRBV10-1
clone_size: many
d_call: -